The 10 T cell receptor beta chains given below trace back to one sample, sequenced in a study of T cell responses to AZD1222 COVID-19 vaccine. Libraries were prepared by immunoSEQ multiplex PCR; TCRdb keeps only in-frame clonotypes and omits some of them. This table has about 160,000 clones, 88% appearing once. The source was peripheral blood, collected on day 0 of AZD1222 vaccination. These TCRs come from an adult in good health.

V usage is TRBV21-1 and J usage is TRBJ2-7; TRBD2, the table's D call, was not compared with the DNA. TRBV21-1 is flagged as a pseudogene. This CDR3 contains 17 residues. CDR3 region: CASSKGDVSGTSYEQYF. CDR3 sequence (DNA): TGTGCCAGCAGCAAAGGAGATGTTAGCGGGACTTCATACGAGCAGTACTTC.

The V and J genes are TRBV9 and TRBJ1-4; 8 nucleotides match TRBD1. Germline CDR1 is SGDLS and CDR2 is YYNGEE. The CDR3 length is 16 residues. The V segment lost 2 bases and the J segment 0 bases; nucleotides outside the gene matches: 3. CDR3 protein: CASSVGTGATNEKLFF. The CDR3 bases are TGTGCCAGCAGCGTGGGGACAGGCGCAACTAATGAAAAACTGTTTTTT.

This clone was observed a few times. The chain links TRBV2 to TRBJ1-1; tentatively, D is TRBD1 (6 bases). The V gene lost 5 bases and the J gene lost 0 bases, with 7 bases spanning the gap. The germline V gene encodes CDR1 SNHLY and CDR2 FYNNEI. This CDR3 has 13 amino acids. CDR3 sequence (DNA): TGTGCCAGCAGTCGGGACATGAACACTGAAGCTTTCTTT. Amino acids: CASSRDMNTEAFF.

This clone was seen only once. Other nucleotide sequences from this sample produce the same CDR3. This chain joins TRBV9 and TRBJ2-7; 11 bases are a match to TRBD1. The CDR3 has 15 residues. V lost 0 bases to trimming and J lost 6 bases; unmatched junction nucleotides: 5. CDR1 is SGDLS and CDR2 is YYNGEE in the germline V gene. The CDR3 is CASSVGGQGVSEQYF. For the CDR3, the DNA is TGTGCCAGCAGCGTAGGGGGACAGGGGGTCTCCGAGCAGTACTTC.

J is TRBJ1-1 and V is TRBV6-6; perhaps TRBD1 as D (5 bases). The germline CDR1 and CDR2 sequences are MNHNY and SVGAGI (reference sequence). Trimming cost V 4 bases and J 2 bases, with 11 bases left between them. The CDR3 spans 14 residues. The CDR3 DNA is TGTGCCAGCAGTTTAAAGGGGTTTAACACTGAAGCTTTCTTT. Protein product: CASSLKGFNTEAFF.

V gene TRBV5-4 combines with J gene TRBJ1-1; maybe TRBD1 (5 bases). There are 14 residues in the CDR3. The ends were cut back, 4 bases at V and 5 bases at J, with 15 bases in the middle. From germline, CDR1 is SGHNT and CDR2 YYREEE (reference sequence). CDR3 region: CASSPRDFETEAFF. The DNA for the CDR3 is TGTGCCAGCAGCCCCCGGGACTTTGAGACTGAAGCTTTCTTT.

The V gene is TRBV7-3, the J gene TRBJ1-1, with a possible D match to TRBD1 (5 bases). The CDR3 spans 13 residues. With 3 bases removed from V and 0 bases from J, the gap between germline ends came to 5 bases. Germline values: CDR1 SGHTA, CDR2 FQGTGA. The CDR3 nucleotides read TGTGCCAGCAGCTTGACAGTGAACACTGAAGCTTTCTTT. Translating it yields CASSLTVNTEAFF.

This chain connects TRBV9 to TRBJ1-2; a possible D gene is TRBD1 (5 bases). V was pared by 0 bases and J by 0 bases, with 18 bases between. The CDR3 runs to 18 residues. CDR1 SGDLS and CDR2 YYNGEE come from the germline V gene. The CDR3 protein is CASSVGATGPNTNYGYTF. CDR3 coding DNA: TGTGCCAGCAGCGTAGGGGCTACAGGCCCCAATACTAACTATGGCTACACCTTC.

This chain connects TRBV21-1 to TRBJ1-3. TRBV21-1 is noted as a pseudogene. There are 14 residues in the CDR3. The CDR3 protein is CARTLLRAGNTIYF. For the CDR3, the DNA is TGTGCCAGGACCCTACTAAGGGCTGGAAACACCATATATTTT.

The chain carries TRBV30 and TRBJ1-6; D is undetermined. The CDR3 is 12 amino acids. Germline assignment: CDR1 GTSNPN and CDR2 SVGIG (reference sequence). Trimming removed 3 bases from V and 7 bases from J, with 7 bases in between. CDR3 protein: CAWRIRNSPLHF. The DNA for the CDR3 is TGTGCCTGGAGGATTAGGAATTCACCCCTCCACTTT.